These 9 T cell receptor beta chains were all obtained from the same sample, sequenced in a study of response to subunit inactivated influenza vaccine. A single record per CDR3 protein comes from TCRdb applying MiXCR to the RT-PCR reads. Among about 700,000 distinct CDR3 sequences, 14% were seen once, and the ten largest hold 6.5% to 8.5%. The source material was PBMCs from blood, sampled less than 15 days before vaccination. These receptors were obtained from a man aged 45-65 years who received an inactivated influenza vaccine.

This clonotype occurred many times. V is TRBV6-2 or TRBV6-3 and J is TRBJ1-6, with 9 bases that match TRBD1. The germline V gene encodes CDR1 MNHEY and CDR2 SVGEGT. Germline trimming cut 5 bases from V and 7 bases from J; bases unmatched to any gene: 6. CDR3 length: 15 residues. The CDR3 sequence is CASSQWTGDNSPLHF. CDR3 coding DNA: TGTGCCAGCAGTCAGTGGACAGGGGACAATTCACCCCTCCACTTT.

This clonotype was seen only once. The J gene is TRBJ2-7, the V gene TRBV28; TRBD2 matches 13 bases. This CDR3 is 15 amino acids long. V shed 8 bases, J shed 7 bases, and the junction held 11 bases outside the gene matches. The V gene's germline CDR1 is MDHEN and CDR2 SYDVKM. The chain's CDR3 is CASLQGLAGVREQYF. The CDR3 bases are TGTGCCAGCTTACAAGGACTAGCGGGGGTAAGGGAGCAGTACTTC.

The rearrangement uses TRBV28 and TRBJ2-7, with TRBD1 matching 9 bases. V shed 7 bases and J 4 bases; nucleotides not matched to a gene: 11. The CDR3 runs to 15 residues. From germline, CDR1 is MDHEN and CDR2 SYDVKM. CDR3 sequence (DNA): TGTGCCAGCAACTTGGGTCCGGGACAGGGATACGAGCAGTACTTC. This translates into CASNLGPGQGYEQYF.

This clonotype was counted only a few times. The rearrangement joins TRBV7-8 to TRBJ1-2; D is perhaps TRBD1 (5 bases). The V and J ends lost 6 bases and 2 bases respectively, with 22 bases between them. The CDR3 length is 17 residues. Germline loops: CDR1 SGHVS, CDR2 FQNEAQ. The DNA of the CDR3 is TGTGCCAGCAGTCCCCGGACCGGGGCTCTTTTCAACTATGGCTACACCTTC. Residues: CASSPRTGALFNYGYTF. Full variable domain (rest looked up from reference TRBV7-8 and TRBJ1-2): GAGVSQSPRYKVAKRGQDVALRCDPISGHVSLFWYQQALGQGPEFLTYFQNEAQLDKSGLPSDRFFAERPEGSVSTLKIQRTQQEDSAVYLCASSPRTGALFNYGYTFGSGTRLTVV.

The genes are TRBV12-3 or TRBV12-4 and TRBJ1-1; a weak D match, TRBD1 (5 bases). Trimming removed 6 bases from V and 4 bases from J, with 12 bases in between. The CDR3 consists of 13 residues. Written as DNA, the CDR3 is TGTGCCAGCAGGCCCGACAGATTCACTGAAGCTTTCTTT. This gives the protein CASRPDRFTEAFF.

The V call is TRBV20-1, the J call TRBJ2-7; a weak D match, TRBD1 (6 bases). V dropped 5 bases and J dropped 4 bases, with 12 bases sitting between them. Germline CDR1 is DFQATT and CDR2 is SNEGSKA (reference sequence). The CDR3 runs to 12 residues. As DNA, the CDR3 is TGCAGTGCTGCACAGGGCAAATACGAGCAGTACTTC. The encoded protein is CSAAQGKYEQYF.

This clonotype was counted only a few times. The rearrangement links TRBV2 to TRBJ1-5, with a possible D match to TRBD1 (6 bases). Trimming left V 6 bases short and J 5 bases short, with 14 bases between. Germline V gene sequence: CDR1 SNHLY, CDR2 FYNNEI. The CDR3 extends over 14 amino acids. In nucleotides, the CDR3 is TGTGCCAGCAGATACAGGGAAGTGGATCAGCCCCAGCATTTT. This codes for CASRYREVDQPQHF. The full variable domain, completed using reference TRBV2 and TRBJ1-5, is EPEVTQTPSHQVTQMGQEVILRCVPISNHLYFYWYRQILGQKVEFLVSFYNNEISEKSEIFDDQFSVERPDGSNFTLKIRSTKLEDSAMYFCASRYREVDQPQHFGDGTRLSIL.

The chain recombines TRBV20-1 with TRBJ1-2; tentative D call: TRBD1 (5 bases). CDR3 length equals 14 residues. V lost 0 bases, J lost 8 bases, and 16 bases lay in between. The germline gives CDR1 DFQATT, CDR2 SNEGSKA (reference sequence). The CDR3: CSARDPGRAGGYTF. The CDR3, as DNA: TGCAGTGCTAGAGATCCCGGCAGGGCTGGCGGCTACACCTTC.

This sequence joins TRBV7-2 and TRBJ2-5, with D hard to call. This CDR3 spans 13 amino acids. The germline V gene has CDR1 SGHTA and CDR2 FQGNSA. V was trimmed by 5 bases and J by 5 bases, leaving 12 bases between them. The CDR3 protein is CASSKAFEETQYF. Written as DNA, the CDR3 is TGTGCCAGCAGCAAAGCGTTTGAGGAGACCCAGTACTTC.